This T cell receptor beta chain is from a study of T cells in Graves' hyperthyroidism and ophthalmopathy. What was amplified from RNA transcripts were TCR beta CDR3 regions. TCR CDR3 regions were first amplified by RT-PCR with HTBI primers. MiXCR was run by TCRdb on the multiplex PCR reads, yielding one entry per CDR3 protein. The sample lists over 150,000 distinct CDR3 sequences, about a sixth seen once, with roughly 49% in the top ten. Germline-derived CDR1 and CDR2 are SGHDT and YYEEEE. The CDR3 contains 14 residues. Trimming took off 5 bases at V and 4 bases at J, with 15 bases between the two ends. With a duration under 2 months, the hyperthyroidism was newly diagnosed in patients aged 18 to 65. This clonotype was observed at least ten times.

This TCR was recovered from a woman aged 45-59 years with Graves' hyperthyroidism. The chain links TRBV5-6 to TRBJ1-1; unclear D gene. The specimen was blood. CDR3 region: CASSRASGTTEAFF. CDR3 sequence (DNA): TGTGCCAGCAGTCGTGCTTCGGGAACCACTGAAGCTTTCTTT.